The entry below gives a single TCR beta chain sequence along with its context. What it binds is unknown. This sample was taken from a study of glioma-infiltrating T cells. Germline V lookup: CDR1 ENHRY, CDR2 SYGVKD. Trimming pared 3 bases from V and 1 base from J, leaving 6 bases between. CDR3 size: 13 residues. Study observations and caveats: Above-expected tissue-blood divergence occurred in all gliomas, most in low-grade ones.

Amplification of TCR alpha and beta CDR3 regions from RNA used iRepertoire nested multiplex PCR. TCRdb called the multiplex PCR reads again in MiXCR, with one record for every CDR3 protein. The table lists about 130,000 distinct CDR3 sequences, roughly a quarter of them singletons, with about 30% in the top ten. The TCR originated in a human donor with low-grade glioma or glioblastoma, undergoing nonglioma brain surgery, or in good health (not recorded which). The chain is built from TRBV10-3 and TRBJ1-1; D is unclear. Specimen: glioma tissue, nonneoplastic brain tissue, or PBMCs (not recorded which). The CDR3 DNA follows: TGTGCCATCAGTGAATTGGGGAACACTGAAGCTTTCTTT. This gives the protein CAISELGNTEAFF.